This TCR beta chain was observed in a study of T-cell reconstitution after alpha-beta-depleted transplantation in children. There are 16 residues in the CDR3. The library targeted TCRbeta and was prepared with unique molecular identifiers. TCRdb independently ran MiXCR on the PCR reads; one entry per CDR3 protein. Of about 600,000 distinct CDR3 sequences listed, 20% to 25% are singletons. The chain joins TRBV21-1 to TRBJ2-7; the table's D gene call, TRBD1, was not cross checked with the DNA. TRBV21-1 is designated a pseudogene. The input for sequencing was PBMCs, mostly from graft donor cells, taken 360 days after TCRalphabeta/CD19-depleted stem cell transplant. The source is a boy under two years old who had a stem cell transplant for acute myeloid leukemia, so the T cells may come from the graft donor. The CDR3 DNA sequence: TGTGCCAGCAGCAAAGGTTGGCGCCCGGGTCAATACGAGCAGTACGTC. It yields the protein CASSKGWRPGQYEQYV.